Listed below are T cell receptor beta chains from one sample, sequenced in a study of cytomegalovirus exposure and HLA in healthy donors. Libraries were prepared by immunoSEQ multiplex PCR; TCRdb keeps only in-frame clonotypes and omits some of them. The sample has some 71,000 clones. Sequencing was done on a sample of PBMCs. Receptors were obtained from a woman between 25 and 40 years old in good health and CMV-seronegative. Both conserved end residues are part of each CDR3. The D gene is left open where the match is weak. Clone size is not always given. Where it is, it says once, few, many or a class for expanded clones.

size	D	J	V	DNA	CDR3
medium-sized	NA	TRBJ2-3	TRBV7-3	TGTGCCAGCAGCCCCCACCCATGGGCCGGGCGGGGTAGCACAGATACGCAGTATTTT	CASSPHPWAGRGSTDTQYF
NA	TRBD1	TRBJ2-7	TRBV2	TGTGCCAGCATAGACTCGGGACAGGGCGACTACGAGCAGTACTTC	CASIDSGQGDYEQYF
NA	TRBD1	TRBJ1-2	TRBV4-1	TGCGCCAGCAGCCAAGGGACAGGGTGGTTCTATGGCTACACCTTC	CASSQGTGWFYGYTF
NA	TRBD2	TRBJ2-5	TRBV6-6	TGTGCCAGCAGTCTGCGGGGGGGTAAAGAGACCCAGTACTTC	CASSLRGGKETQYF
NA	TRBD1	TRBJ2-7	TRBV7-2	TGTGCCAGCAGACAACCGGGACAGGACCTCTTAGACTTC	CASRQPGQDLLDF
NA	TRBD2	TRBJ2-3	TRBV4-2	TGTGCCAGCAGCCAAGGGGAGGGCGGGGGAAGGACAGATACGCAGTATTTT	CASSQGEGGGRTDTQYF
NA	TRBD1	TRBJ2-1	TRBV29-1	TGCAGCGCTCTACCGACAGGGGTCTACAATGAGCAGTTCTTC	CSALPTGVYNEQFF
NA	TRBD2	TRBJ2-7	TRBV5-8	TGTGCCAGCAGCCCGGGTAGCGGGGGTTCCTACGAGCAGTACTTC	CASSPGSGGSYEQYF
NA	TRBD2	TRBJ2-5	TRBV30	TGTGCCTCCTCGGGGGGGCCAGAGACCCAGTACTTC	CASSGGPETQYF
NA	TRBD1	TRBJ1-4	TRBV6-5	TGTGCCAGCAGCCCAGCACAGGGGACTAATGAAAAACTGTTTTTT	CASSPAQGTNEKLFF
NA	NA	TRBJ1-1	TRBV30	TGTGCCTGGAGTCGGGCAGGGAAAAACACTGAAGCTTTCTTT	CAWSRAGKNTEAFF
NA	NA	TRBJ2-2	TRBV18	TGTGCCAGCTCACCAATCAGCGGAACGAACACCGGGGAGCTGTTTTTT	CASSPISGTNTGELFF
NA	NA	TRBJ2-3	TRBV7-2	TGTGCCAGCAGTTCAAGACAGCCGGATACGCAGTATTTT	CASSSRQPDTQYF
NA	TRBD2	TRBJ2-5	TRBV15	TGTGCCACCAGCAGAGATTTAGCGGGGGGCCAAGAGACCCAGTACTTC	CATSRDLAGGQETQYF
NA	TRBD2	TRBJ2-5	TRBV5-1	TGCGCCAGCAGCCTAGGACTAGCGGCCTCATACCAAGAGACCCAGTACTTC	CASSLGLAASYQETQYF
NA	NA	TRBJ1-5	TRBV30	TGTGCCTGGACCGTCGGACAGACTAGCAATCAGCCCCAGCATTTT	CAWTVGQTSNQPQHF
NA	TRBD1	TRBJ2-7	TRBV29-1	TGCAGCGTGGTGACAGGGGATTCCTACGAGCAGTACTTC	CSVVTGDSYEQYF